The 30 T cell receptor beta chains below all came from one sample that was sequenced in a study of early T cells in non-severe SARS-CoV-2 infection. Each CDR3 protein is one row after TCRdb ran MiXCR on the 5' RACE reads. The sample records roughly 56,000 distinct CDR3 sequences, about an eighth being singletons. Material for sequencing was whole blood. These receptor sequences come from an adult who was a healthcare worker with PCR-confirmed SARS-CoV-2 infection or an uninfected control (not recorded which).

In its sample, this clonotype was seen many times. The chain joins TRBV11-1 to TRBJ2-7; D is unresolved. Per the germline V gene, CDR1 is SGHAT and CDR2 is FQDESV (reference sequence). This CDR3 is 12 amino acids long. The ends were cut back, 5 bases at V and 2 bases at J, with 7 bases in the middle. The CDR3 coding sequence is TGTGCCAGCAGCCTGGGGACCTACGAGCAGTACTTC. Translated, it gives CASSLGTYEQYF.

In this sample, this clonotype turned up once. This chain connects TRBV11-1 to TRBJ2-1; D is perhaps TRBD2 (5 bases). The CDR3 length is 15 residues. The germline CDR1 and CDR2 sequences are SGHAT and FQDESV (reference sequence). The V and J ends lost 5 bases and 4 bases respectively, with 15 bases between them. The CDR3 DNA reads as TGTGCCAGCAGCACAACCGTAGCGTCATACAATGAGCAGTTCTTC. It is translated as CASSTTVASYNEQFF. Looking up the rest from reference TRBV11-1 and TRBJ2-1 gives the full variable domain: EAEVAQSPRYKITEKSQAVAFWCDPISGHATLYWYRQILGQGPELLVQFQDESVVDDSQLPKDRFSAERLKGVDSTLKIQPAELGDSAMYLCASSTTVASYNEQFFGPGTRLTVL.

The table lists this clonotype with many counts. The rearrangement links TRBV30 to TRBJ1-1; D unclear. Germline V CDR1 and CDR2: GTSNPN, SVGIG (reference sequence). V gave up 4 bases and J gave up 3 bases, with 12 bases separating them. This CDR3 contains 13 residues. CDR3 residues: CAWKRAQYTEAFF. CDR3 in DNA: TGTGCCTGGAAAAGGGCACAGTACACTGAAGCTTTCTTT.

On this clonotype: With a much larger clone just one base away, this may be a read error. CDR3 DNA sequence: TGTGCCAGTAGGGTCTACGGAGAGGGCCCGTCCTACAATGAGCAGTTCTTC. Amino acid sequence: CASRVYGEGPSYNEQFF. V gene TRBV19 combines with J gene TRBJ2-1; a weak D match, TRBD2 (5 bases). CDR3 size: 17 residues. From germline, CDR1 is LNHDA and CDR2 SQIVND (reference sequence). V shed 6 bases and J shed 1 base, with 19 bases lying between them.

This clonotype was seen more than once but under ten times. This chain connects TRBV7-2 to TRBJ2-6; D is undetermined. Germline values: CDR1 SGHTA, CDR2 FQGNSA. The V end lost 4 bases, the J end lost 2 bases, and 9 bases lay between the germline ends. The CDR3 has 15 residues. CDR3 loop: CASSSYAPGANVLTF. CDR3 DNA sequence: TGTGCCAGCAGCTCCTATGCCCCTGGGGCCAACGTCCTGACTTTC.

This clonotype appeared once. This may be a read error: a much more frequent sequence differs by one nucleotide. The CDR3: CAGSPWEGAGTEAFF. The CDR3 nucleotides read TGTGCCGGCAGCCCGTGGGAGGGGGCAGGTACTGAAGCTTTCTTT. The genes are TRBV5-4 and TRBJ1-1; 7 bases are shared with TRBD1. The CDR3 runs 15 residues. Germline assignment: CDR1 SGHNT and CDR2 YYREEE (reference sequence).

The sample holds a few counts of this clonotype. V usage is TRBV6-1 and J usage is TRBJ1-1; D gene unclear. From germline, CDR1 is MNHNS and CDR2 SASEGT. Trimming left V 5 bases short and J 1 base short, with 8 bases between. This CDR3 spans 13 amino acids. The CDR3 spells CASSRAANTEAFF. The CDR3 nucleotides are TGTGCCAGCAGTCGGGCCGCGAACACTGAAGCTTTCTTT.

In this sample, this clonotype turned up many times. The rearrangement uses TRBV19 and TRBJ1-2, with D perhaps TRBD1 (6 bases). V was shortened by 5 bases and J by 5 bases, with 9 bases between the two germline ends. There are 12 residues in the CDR3. Germline-derived CDR1 and CDR2 are LNHDA and SQIVND (reference sequence). CDR3 in DNA: TGTGCCAGTAGTGCCGGACAGTATGGCTACACCTTC. It codes for CASSAGQYGYTF.

This clonotype has just a few counts. The chain couples TRBV27 to TRBJ2-4; D might be TRBD1 (5 bases). The CDR3 covers 16 residues. Per germline, CDR1 MNHEY and CDR2 SMNVEV (reference sequence). Between the trimmed V and J ends, which lost 5 bases and 0 bases, there was a span of 14 bases. The CDR3 protein is CASSDARQLAKNIQYF. As DNA, the CDR3 is TGTGCCAGCAGTGACGCCAGACAGCTAGCCAAAAACATTCAGTACTTC.

This clonotype came up many times. The chain couples TRBV4-1 to TRBJ2-5; 7 bases match TRBD2. Germline CDR1 and CDR2: MGHRA and YSYEKL. Trimming took 0 bases from V and 1 from J; bases not matched to a gene: 11. This CDR3 has 18 residues. CDR3 sequence: CASSQDDASGLLQETQYF. As DNA, the CDR3 is TGCGCCAGCAGCCAAGATGACGCTAGCGGCCTCCTCCAAGAGACCCAGTACTTC.

This clonotype was picked up a small number of times. V and J are TRBV18 and TRBJ2-1, with D perhaps TRBD1 or TRBD2 (5 bases each). CDR3 size: 20 residues. With 1 base removed from V and 0 bases from J, the gap between germline ends came to 22 bases. Germline loops: CDR1 KGHSH, CDR2 LQKENI. CDR3 protein: CASSPRAVAGTPSSYNEQFF. The CDR3 nucleotides read TGTGCCAGCTCACCACGGGCGGTCGCAGGGACGCCAAGCTCCTACAATGAGCAGTTCTTC.

This clonotype was recorded many times. This chain links TRBV24-1 with TRBJ1-1; D unresolved. Trimming cost V 5 bases and J 6 bases, with 9 bases left between them. This CDR3 comprises 12 residues. Germline V CDR1 and CDR2: KGHDR, SFDVKD. The CDR3 nucleotides are TGTGCCACCAGTGTCTCGGGCGCTGAAGCTTTCTTT. Translation gives CATSVSGAEAFF.

The chain uses TRBV28 and TRBJ2-2; TRBD1 agrees at 7 bases. Per germline, CDR1 MDHEN and CDR2 SYDVKM. The V gene end was trimmed by 5 bases and the J gene end by 0 bases; junction bases not matched to a gene: 6. CDR3 length: 16 residues. CDR3 loop: CASSEPGTANTGELFF. DNA for the CDR3: TGTGCCAGCAGTGAACCCGGGACAGCGAACACCGGGGAGCTGTTTTTT.

The table lists this clonotype with a few counts. The rearrangement uses TRBV24-1 and TRBJ2-3; 7 bases agree with TRBD1. Unmatched junction bases numbered 14, after V lost 5 bases and J lost 4 bases. The CDR3 is 17 residues long. Per germline, CDR1 KGHDR and CDR2 SFDVKD. CDR3 in DNA: TGTGCCACCAGTGCCCAGGGGGTCCACGGGTTTTCAGATACGCAGTATTTT. It translates to CATSAQGVHGFSDTQYF.

This clonotype has ten or more counts. The chain combines TRBV5-6 with TRBJ2-2, with a possible D match to TRBD2 (5 bases). V was cut by 2 bases and J by 0 bases, with 8 bases left in between. Looked up from germline, CDR1 is SGHDT and CDR2 is YYEEEE. CDR3 length equals 15 residues. The CDR3 region has the DNA TGTGCCAGCAGCTTCGGGAACTCGAACACCGGGGAGCTGTTTTTT. Translated: CASSFGNSNTGELFF.

The CDR3 is CSASKTGNEQYF. For the CDR3, the DNA is TGCAGTGCTAGTAAGACAGGGAACGAGCAGTACTTC. The chain links TRBV20-1 to TRBJ2-7; TRBD1 agrees at 7 bases. The CDR3 is 12 residues long. Germline CDR1 DFQATT, CDR2 SNEGSKA (reference sequence). J gave up 5 bases and V 3 bases, and 4 bases lay outside the gene matches.

The chain uses TRBV7-9 and TRBJ2-2; D is undetermined. Germline-derived CDR1 and CDR2 are SEHNR and FQNEAQ (reference sequence). The V end was cut by 6 bases, the J end by 5 bases, with 7 bases between. The CDR3 has 12 residues. CDR3 in DNA: TGTGCCAGCAGTAAGGGAACCGGGGAGCTGTTTTTT. Translation: CASSKGTGELFF. The full variable domain, in which reference TRBV7-9 and TRBJ2-2 provide the parts outside the CDR3, is DTGVSQNPRHKITKRGQNVTFRCDPISEHNRLYWYRQTLGQGPEFLTYFQNEAQLEKSRLLSDRFSAERPKGSFSTLEIQRTEQGDSAMYLCASSKGTGELFFGEGSRLTVL.

This clonotype came up many times. The rearrangement uses TRBV5-1 and TRBJ1-4; 8 nucleotides line up with TRBD1. This CDR3 region has 13 residues. Germline V gene sequence: CDR1 SGHRS, CDR2 YFSETQ. Germline trimming cut 5 bases from V and 7 bases from J; bases unmatched to any gene: 4. CDR3 DNA: TGCGCCAGCAGTGAGGGACAGGTTGAAAAACTGTTTTTT. It yields the protein CASSEGQVEKLFF. The variable domain in full, with the rest retrieved from reference TRBV5-1 and TRBJ1-4, is KAGVTQTPRYLIKTRGQQVTLSCSPISGHRSVSWYQQTPGQGLQFLFEYFSETQRNKGNFPGRFSGRQFSNSRSEMNVSTLELGDSALYLCASSEGQVEKLFFGSGTQLSVL.

The table lists this clonotype with a few counts. The chain employs TRBV6-2 or TRBV6-3 and TRBJ1-2; D possibly corresponds to TRBD1 (5 bases). The CDR3 extends over 13 amino acids. Germline V gene data show CDR1 as MNHEY and CDR2 as SVGEGT. V lost 6 bases to trimming and J lost 4 bases, with 12 bases between them. CDR3 sequence reads: CASSHNGGYGYTF. The CDR3 nucleotides are TGTGCCAGCAGCCATAATGGGGGCTATGGCTACACCTTC.

The chain uses TRBV6-5 and TRBJ2-7; 7 bases line up with TRBD1. The V gene's germline CDR1 is MNHEY and CDR2 SVGAGI. This CDR3 comprises 15 residues. V lost 0 bases to trimming and J lost 5 bases; unmatched junction nucleotides: 7. CDR3 in DNA: TGTGCCAGCAGTTACTCGGGCAGGGGGTTGGACGAGCAGTACTTC. Protein sequence: CASSYSGRGLDEQYF.

This clonotype was recorded many times. The chain is built from TRBV5-1 and TRBJ1-2; D is possibly TRBD1 (5 bases). The CDR3 is made up of 14 amino acids. The V and J ends lost 0 bases and 5 bases respectively, with 11 bases between them. Germline values: CDR1 SGHRS, CDR2 YFSETQ. In DNA, the CDR3 is TGCGCCAGCAGCTTGGATGAGGGACGATATGGCTACACCTTC. Its translation: CASSLDEGRYGYTF.

This clonotype was picked up a small number of times. The chain carries TRBV4-2 and TRBJ1-4, with D perhaps TRBD1 (6 bases). Germline V lookup: CDR1 LGHNA, CDR2 YNFKEQ. This CDR3 spans 13 amino acids. V shed 0 bases and J shed 12 bases, with 11 bases lying between them. The CDR3 bases are TGTGCCAGCAGCCAAGACCTGGGACAAGAACTGTTTTTT. Protein product: CASSQDLGQELFF.

This clonotype was observed at least ten times. The chain recombines TRBV27 with TRBJ2-3; D remains unclear. Germline V gene sequence: CDR1 MNHEY, CDR2 SMNVEV (reference sequence). CDR3 size: 15 residues. The V and J ends lost 6 bases and 0 bases respectively, with 13 bases between them. CDR3 DNA sequence: TGTGCCAGCAGCTCCGGACGACTTAGCACAGATACGCAGTATTTT. It translates to CASSSGRLSTDTQYF.

A note on this clonotype: A read error is possible here, since a much larger clone lies one base away. The CDR3 sequence is CASSYSGGDQPQHF. The CDR3 bases are TGTGCCAGCAGTTACTCAGGGGGCGATCAGCCCCAGCATTTT. The rearrangement uses TRBV6-5 and TRBJ1-5; 7 nucleotides line up with TRBD1. The CDR3 has 14 residues. With 0 bases clipped from V and 5 bases from J, the junction kept 1 base outside the gene matches. CDR1 is MNHEY and CDR2 is SVGAGI in the germline V gene.

The V call is TRBV29-1, the J call TRBJ2-7; D may be TRBD1 (5 bases). The V gene's germline CDR1 is SQVTM and CDR2 ANQGSEA. The CDR3 has 15 residues. Trimming took off 0 bases at V and 3 bases at J, with 15 bases between the two ends. The DNA of the CDR3 is TGCAGCGTTGAAGATCTTAGGGCAGGGATCTACGAGCAGTACTTC. Residues: CSVEDLRAGIYEQYF.

The chain is built from TRBV27 and TRBJ2-1; a possible D gene is TRBD1 (6 bases). Looked up from germline, CDR1 is MNHEY and CDR2 is SMNVEV (reference sequence). The CDR3 is made up of 14 amino acids. Trimming removed 5 bases at V and 5 bases at J, with 13 bases between. The CDR3 DNA follows: TGTGCCAGCAGTCAACAGGGTTCCAACAATGAGCAGTTCTTC. Protein sequence: CASSQQGSNNEQFF.

Judged by abundance, this clonotype is medium-sized (0.01 to 0.1%). This chain joins TRBV6-5 and TRBJ2-3; D remains ambiguous. V lost 2 bases and J 2 bases, leaving 11 bases between the germline ends. The CDR3 sequence is 15 residues long. Germline CDR1 reads MNHEY; CDR2 reads SVGAGI. The CDR3 region is CASSYNPYSTDTQYF. The CDR3 DNA is TGTGCCAGCAGTTACAATCCATATTCCACAGATACGCAGTATTTT.

The rearrangement uses TRBV29-1 and TRBJ1-2; 7 bases are a match to TRBD1. In germline, CDR1 is SQVTM, CDR2 ANQGSEA. V shed 8 bases, J shed 3 bases, and the junction held 12 bases outside the gene matches. The CDR3 runs to 14 residues. This CDR3 is CSTTGATTDYGYTF. In nucleotides, the CDR3 is TGCAGCACTACAGGGGCGACTACTGACTATGGCTACACCTTC.

By share, this clonotype ranks as medium-sized. CDR3 nucleotides: TGTGCCAGCAGTCCTACCGGGACAGGGGCGGCTGGCTACACCTTC. Residues: CASSPTGTGAAGYTF. The gene calls are TRBV27 and TRBJ1-2; 10 nucleotides line up with TRBD1. CDR1 MNHEY and CDR2 SMNVEV come from the germline V gene (reference sequence). The CDR3 extends over 15 amino acids. The trim removed 5 bases at V and 7 bases at J, leaving 10 bases unmatched.

This clonotype appeared many times. The chain carries TRBV20-1 and TRBJ2-7; no clear D gene. The germline CDR1 and CDR2 sequences are DFQATT and SNEGSKA (reference sequence). The length of the CDR3 is 12 residues. The germline V and J ends were trimmed by 1 base and 7 bases, with 11 bases remaining between them. CDR3 protein: CSARGGIGEQYF. CDR3 nucleotides: TGCAGTGCTAGAGGGGGAATTGGGGAGCAGTACTTC.